This section outlines one TCR beta chain sequence together with its context. The target antigen is unknown. The data are from a study of T cell responses to AZD1222 COVID-19 vaccine. Regarding the study as a whole: Just a handful of AZD1222 recipients were seropositive at baseline. There were repertoire samples only from the period after the peak T cell response. In a largely white British group with more females than males, clonal diversity was possibly underestimated.

Per germline, CDR1 SGHDT and CDR2 YYEEEE. The CDR3 has 16 residues. Trimming removed 1 base at V and 1 base at J, with 15 bases between. The assay was immunoSEQ multiplex PCR, and TCRdb's table has in-frame clones only and misses some. The sample has fewer than 150,000 clones; about 90% are singletons. Second doses that came at about 4 or about 12 weeks were put together. The receptor's source is an adult who received the AZD1222 COVID-19 vaccine. Material: peripheral blood, obtained 28 days after the second AZD1222 dose. The chain combines TRBV5-6 with TRBJ2-7; D gene unclear. The CDR3 sequence is CASSLRGGTRSYEQYF. CDR3 in DNA: TGTGCCAGCAGCTTGCGAGGCGGAACGAGGTCCTACGAGCAGTACTTC.